A selection of T cell receptor beta chains follows, all from one sample in a study of cytomegalovirus exposure and HLA in healthy donors. Method: immunoSEQ multiplex PCR; TCRdb's copy keeps in-frame clones and lacks some. The repertoire holds over 150,000 clones, with about four fifths as singletons. The sequencing sample was made of PBMCs. The source is a man between 45 and 60 years old in good health and CMV-seropositive. The CDR3 runs from the conserved cysteine through the conserved F or W. D genes are given only for firm matches. For some rows the clone size is stated as once, few or many, or as a class when expanded; others skip it.

d_gene	v_gene	j_gene	abundance	CDR3nt	CDR3aa
NA	TRBV29-1	TRBJ2-3	NA	TGCAGCGTCGACGGGGGAGCAGATACGCAGTATTTT	CSVDGGADTQYF
NA	TRBV5-1	TRBJ2-5	NA	TGCGCCAGCGGAAGATCAACAGGGAAAGAGACCCAGTACTTC	CASGRSTGKETQYF
TRBD1	TRBV5-1	TRBJ2-5	NA	TGCGCCAGCAGCTCACAGGGGGCAGAAGAGACCCAGTACTTC	CASSSQGAEETQYF
TRBD1	TRBV6-5	TRBJ2-5	NA	TGTGCCAGACCGACAGGGGACTTCCAAGAGACCCAGTACTTC	CARPTGDFQETQYF
TRBD1	TRBV11-2	TRBJ2-4	once	TGTGCCAGCAGCCGGGACAGGGCGGACATTCAGTACTTC	CASSRDRADIQYF
TRBD2	TRBV27	TRBJ2-7	NA	TGTGCCAGCAGTTTGACTAGCGGGAGGGCATTAGAGCAGTACTTC	CASSLTSGRALEQYF
NA	TRBV5-6	TRBJ1-1	few	TGTGCCAGCAGTCGCGACAGACTTAACATGAACACTGAAGCTTTCTTT	CASSRDRLNMNTEAFF
NA	TRBV7-3	TRBJ2-2	few	TGTGCCAGCAGCTTAGGGCAGTCCAGGACGAACACCGGGGAGCTGTTTTTT	CASSLGQSRTNTGELFF
TRBD1	TRBV6-6	TRBJ2-7	once	TGTGCCAGCAGTAGGACAGGGCACGAGCAGTACTTC	CASSRTGHEQYF
NA	TRBV10-3	TRBJ1-3	once	TGTGCCACCCAACAGGTGACGAACTCTGGAAACACCATATATTTT	CATQQVTNSGNTIYF
NA	TRBV2	TRBJ2-5	NA	TGTGCCAGCAGTGAAGCATTTCGACAGAAAGAGACCCAGTACTTC	CASSEAFRQKETQYF
NA	TRBV9	TRBJ2-7	NA	TGTGCCAGCAGCGTAGAGGAGTCCGGCTCCTACGAGCAGTACTTC	CASSVEESGSYEQYF
NA	TRBV21-1	TRBJ2-7	NA	TGTGCCAGCAGCAAAGCGCGCCAGCGGGACCCCTACGAGCAGTACTTC	CASSKARQRDPYEQYF
NA	TRBV10-3	TRBJ1-4	NA	TGTGCCATCAGCCCCACCTATGACAGTAATGAAAAACTGTTTTTT	CAISPTYDSNEKLFF
TRBD1	TRBV28	TRBJ2-7	few	TGTGCCAGCAGGGGACAGGCGACCTACGAGCAGTACTTC	CASRGQATYEQYF
NA	TRBV15	TRBJ1-5	NA	TGTGCCACCAGCAGAGCAGGGGACCCCAATCAGCCCCAGCATTTT	CATSRAGDPNQPQHF
TRBD1	TRBV15	TRBJ1-2	NA	TGTGCCACCAGCAGAGTACAGGGGGGTTTCGGCTACACCTTC	CATSRVQGGFGYTF
NA	TRBV9	TRBJ1-3	NA	TGTGCCAGCAGCCCCGAGAGTTTGGAGTCTGGAAACACCATATATTTT	CASSPESLESGNTIYF
NA	TRBV13	TRBJ1-1	NA	TGTGCCAGCAGCTTGGGGTACAGGGACCCTGAAGCTTTCTTT	CASSLGYRDPEAFF
TRBD2	TRBV6-5	TRBJ2-3	NA	TGTGCCAGCAGTTACGAGGGACTAGCGGATGCAGATACGCAGTATTTT	CASSYEGLADADTQYF
TRBD2	TRBV6-6	TRBJ2-1	NA	TGTGCCAGCAGTAGCGGGGGACTAAACTACAATGAGCAGTTCTTC	CASSSGGLNYNEQFF
NA	TRBV19	TRBJ2-7	NA	TGTGCCAGTAGTATGTATCCCTACGAGCAGTACTTC	CASSMYPYEQYF
TRBD1	TRBV6-5	TRBJ1-1	NA	TGTGCCAGCATTCTCGGAACGGGACAGGGGGAAGCTTTCTTT	CASILGTGQGEAFF
NA	TRBV7-3	TRBJ2-7	NA	TGTGCCAGCAGCTTAATCTTTGACGAGCAGTACTTC	CASSLIFDEQYF
TRBD2	TRBV19	TRBJ2-5	NA	TGTGCCAGTAGGAGGGGAGTAGCGGGAGGTCACCAAGAGACCCAGTACTTC	CASRRGVAGGHQETQYF
NA	TRBV28	TRBJ1-1	NA	TGTGCCAGCACCACCTCCCAGGGCACTGAAGCTTTCTTT	CASTTSQGTEAFF
NA	TRBV7-9	TRBJ1-5	NA	TGTGCCAGCAGCTTAGCTGCAGTGGATCAGCCCCAGCATTTT	CASSLAAVDQPQHF
NA	TRBV28	TRBJ2-7	NA	TGTGCCAGCAGTTTGAATATTCCAGGCGTCTACGAGCAGTACTTC	CASSLNIPGVYEQYF
TRBD1	TRBV2	TRBJ1-2	NA	TGTGCCAGCAGTCTCAGGGGGCTTTACTATGGCTACACCTTC	CASSLRGLYYGYTF
TRBD1	TRBV6-5	TRBJ2-3	NA	TGTGCCAGCAGTTACCGACAGGGGGGGGATACGCAGTATTTT	CASSYRQGGDTQYF
NA	TRBV28	TRBJ1-5	NA	TGTGCCAGCAGAACACAGGGACGCAATCAGCCCCAGCATTTT	CASRTQGRNQPQHF
NA	TRBV19	TRBJ1-5	NA	TGTGCCAGTAGTATAGACGGAAACAGGGTCCCCAATCAGCCCCAGCATTTT	CASSIDGNRVPNQPQHF
TRBD2	TRBV5-4	TRBJ2-5	NA	TGTGCCAGCAGCCCAAGACTAGCGGAGTTTGGGGAGACCCAGTACTTC	CASSPRLAEFGETQYF
NA	TRBV7-2	TRBJ2-7	NA	TGTGCCAGCAGTACTTCAGGGGCGGGCTACGAGCAGTACTTC	CASSTSGAGYEQYF
NA	TRBV30	TRBJ2-1	NA	TGTGCCTGGATGAGGACTCCAAGCTCCTACAATGAGCAGTTCTTC	CAWMRTPSSYNEQFF
TRBD1	TRBV7-9	TRBJ1-6	NA	TGTGCCAGCAGCCCGACAGGGGATAATTCACCCCTCCACTTT	CASSPTGDNSPLHF
TRBD1	TRBV7-7	TRBJ2-7	NA	TGTGCTAGCAGCCTAAGACAGGGGGCCCCCTACGAGCAGTACTTC	CASSLRQGAPYEQYF
NA	TRBV5-6	TRBJ1-1	NA	TGTGCCAGCAGCTTCCGAGGGTGGGACACTGAAGCTTTCTTT	CASSFRGWDTEAFF
NA	TRBV6-1	TRBJ1-1	NA	TGTGCCAGCAGTGACATCAGACAGGCCCCTTTCTTT	CASSDIRQAPFF
NA	TRBV7-3	TRBJ2-5	NA	TGTGCCAGCAGCTTCGGACAACAAGAGACCCAGTACTTC	CASSFGQQETQYF
TRBD1	TRBV18	TRBJ2-3	NA	TGTGCCAGCTCACCAAGGACAGGGGGACGTTCGGATACGCAGTATTTT	CASSPRTGGRSDTQYF
NA	TRBV5-1	TRBJ2-7	NA	TGCGCCAGCAGCTCGAGGGGGTTACTCTCCTACGAGCAGTACTTC	CASSSRGLLSYEQYF
TRBD1	TRBV7-8	TRBJ1-2	NA	TGTGCCAGCAGCTTAGGACAGGGGATTTATGGCTACACCTTC	CASSLGQGIYGYTF
NA	TRBV7-9	TRBJ2-2	NA	TGTGCCAGCAGCTTAGATTTCGCGCCCGGGGAGCTGTTTTTT	CASSLDFAPGELFF
TRBD1	TRBV11-2	TRBJ1-1	few	TGTGCCAGCAGCTCCATCTCCGGGACAGGTACGAACACTGAAGCTTTCTTT	CASSSISGTGTNTEAFF
NA	TRBV4-3	TRBJ2-7	NA	TGCGCCAGCAGCCTTCCAAGGCGGAGCGAGCAGTACTTC	CASSLPRRSEQYF
NA	TRBV25-1	TRBJ2-7	NA	TGTGCCAGCCAGCACAGTTCCTCCTACGAGCAGTACTTC	CASQHSSSYEQYF
TRBD2	TRBV7-8	TRBJ2-1	few	TGTGCCAGCAGCACAATAGCGGGGGGTTCCAATGAGCAGTTCTTC	CASSTIAGGSNEQFF
TRBD1	TRBV2	TRBJ2-2	once	TGTGCCAGCAGTGACCCGGGACAGCTAAACACCGGGGAGCTGTTTTTT	CASSDPGQLNTGELFF
NA	TRBV10-3	TRBJ2-7	NA	TGTGCCATCAGTGAGTTCTGGGGCGCCGATCGCGAGCAGTACTTC	CAISEFWGADREQYF
NA	TRBV28	TRBJ2-7	NA	TGTGCCAGCAGTTTATACGCCGGGACTGGCACCTACGAGCAGTACTTC	CASSLYAGTGTYEQYF
TRBD2	TRBV19	TRBJ2-7	NA	TGTGCCAGTAGTCTCCGACTAGCTCCCTACGAGCAGTACTTC	CASSLRLAPYEQYF
TRBD1	TRBV2	TRBJ2-7	NA	TGTGCCAGCAGGAGGGGACAGGGGTACGAGCAGTACTTC	CASRRGQGYEQYF
NA	TRBV6-1	TRBJ1-2	NA	TGTGCCAGCAGCACAGTTAACTATGGCTACACCTTC	CASSTVNYGYTF